Listed here are 28 T cell receptor beta chains from one sample, sequenced in a study of molecular identifiers for immune sequencing clone quantification. TCRdb used MiXCR to reprocess the PCR reads, holding one entry per CDR3 protein. The sample has 490,000 or so distinct CDR3 sequences; roughly 24% are singletons. Sample: naive CD8+ T cells from blood, with Jurkat cell RNA spiked in. Subset meaning: FACS-sorted CD8+CD4-CCR7+CD45RA+ naive T cells. The receptors were gathered from a human donor in good health. Some libraries in this study had Jurkat cell RNA spiked in.

This clonotype was found many times. The chain uses TRBV20-1 and TRBJ2-7; 7 bases are shared with TRBD1. CDR3 length: 14 residues. V lost 0 bases, J lost 0 bases, and 2 bases stayed unmatched. The V gene's germline CDR1 is DFQATT and CDR2 SNEGSKA (reference sequence). CDR3 in amino acids: CSAREQGSSYEQYF. In DNA form, the CDR3 reads TGCAGTGCTAGAGAACAGGGGAGCTCCTACGAGCAGTACTTC.

The chain couples TRBV7-2 to TRBJ2-3, with D possibly being TRBD1 (6 bases). Germline V gene data show CDR1 as SGHTA and CDR2 as FQGNSA. The V gene lost 4 bases and the J gene lost 6 bases, with 14 bases spanning the gap. The CDR3 consists of 14 residues. Here the CDR3 DNA reads TGTGCCAGCAGCTCACAGGGCCAGGGGGATACGCAGTATTTT. It specifies CASSSQGQGDTQYF.

As concerns this clonotype: It is likely a read error, because the conserved phenylalanine at the end of the CDR3 is missing. The chain carries TRBV2 and TRBJ2-5; TRBD1 aligns across 10 bases. The CDR3 has 14 residues. V lost 6 bases, J lost 4 bases, and 5 bases stayed unmatched. Germline values: CDR1 SNHLY, CDR2 FYNNEI. The CDR3 is CASRGQGLSETQYL. For the CDR3, the DNA is TGTGCCAGCAGGGGACAGGGGCTATCAGAGACCCAGTACCTC.

This chain uses TRBV7-9 with TRBJ1-6; D ambiguous. This CDR3 spans 15 amino acids. V was shortened by 6 bases and J by 4 bases, with 13 bases between the two germline ends. Germline V gene data show CDR1 as SEHNR and CDR2 as FQNEAQ (reference sequence). CDR3: CASRNGLDYNSPLHF. The CDR3 DNA sequence: TGTGCCAGCAGAAACGGGCTCGATTATAATTCACCCCTCCACTTT. The full variable domain, completed using reference TRBV7-9 and TRBJ1-6, is DTGVSQNPRHKITKRGQNVTFRCDPISEHNRLYWYRQTLGQGPEFLTYFQNEAQLEKSRLLSDRFSAERPKGSFSTLEIQRTEQGDSAMYLCASRNGLDYNSPLHFGNGTRLTVT.

The sample holds many counts of this clonotype. This sequence joins TRBV4-1 and TRBJ2-5, with D tentatively TRBD1 (6 bases). V dropped 1 base and J dropped 2 bases, with 8 bases sitting between them. Germline-derived CDR1 and CDR2 are MGHRA and YSYEKL. The CDR3 is made up of 14 amino acids. CDR3 nucleotides: TGCGCCAGCAGCCAAGTAGGGGGACAAGAGACCCAGTACTTC. It specifies CASSQVGGQETQYF.

About this clonotype: This may stem from a read error, because a much larger clone lies one nucleotide away. This chain uses TRBV28 with TRBJ2-7, with D unclear. The ends were cut back, 1 base at V and 2 bases at J, with 12 bases in the middle. Germline V gene sequence: CDR1 MDHEN, CDR2 SYDVKM. The CDR3 is made up of 15 amino acids. CDR3 sequence reads: CASSLFAEGPYEQYF. CDR3 sequence (DNA): TGTGCCAGCAGTTTATTTGCGGAAGGCCCCTACGAGCAGTACTTC.

The table lists this clonotype with many counts. This chain connects TRBV20-1 to TRBJ2-5; TRBD1 matches at 11 bases. The CDR3 is made up of 13 amino acids. Germline values: CDR1 DFQATT, CDR2 SNEGSKA (reference sequence). The ends lost 5 bases at V and 10 bases at J; junction bases unmatched: 9. The CDR3 DNA is TGCAGTGCTCGGGACAGGGGGTTCCCCGACCAGTACTTC. It specifies CSARDRGFPDQYF.

This clonotype was counted between two and nine times. This chain links TRBV4-1 with TRBJ2-7; D remains ambiguous. The V gene's germline CDR1 is MGHRA and CDR2 YSYEKL. The CDR3 runs to 14 residues. V lost 1 base and J lost 0, with 7 bases in between. The CDR3 is CASSQGPGSYEQYF. As DNA, the CDR3 is TGCGCCAGCAGCCAAGGCCCAGGCTCCTACGAGCAGTACTTC.

This clonotype has more than one count but fewer than ten. V usage is TRBV4-3 and J usage is TRBJ2-3; a possible D gene is TRBD2 (5 bases). V lost 0 bases, J lost 2 bases, and 12 bases lay in between. Germline CDR1 reads LGHNA; CDR2 reads YSLEER. CDR3 size: 16 residues. The CDR3 sequence: CASSQDQAEVTDTQYF. The CDR3 DNA is TGCGCCAGCAGCCAAGATCAAGCGGAGGTCACAGATACGCAGTATTTT.

This clonotype showed up many times. The chain uses TRBV2 and TRBJ2-7; D is unclear. V was cut by 3 bases and J by 0 bases, with 15 bases left in between. This CDR3 is 16 amino acids long. Germline V lookup: CDR1 SNHLY, CDR2 FYNNEI. The CDR3: CASSDEVQTISYEQYF. The CDR3 DNA follows: TGTGCCAGCAGTGATGAGGTACAGACGATCTCCTACGAGCAGTACTTC. The whole variable domain, filled in from reference TRBV2 and TRBJ2-7, reads EPEVTQTPSHQVTQMGQEVILRCVPISNHLYFYWYRQILGQKVEFLVSFYNNEISEKSEIFDDQFSVERPDGSNFTLKIRSTKLEDSAMYFCASSDEVQTISYEQYFGPGTRLTVT.

A word on this clonotype: Given a much more abundant clone one base away, this may be a read error. This chain uses TRBV28 with TRBJ1-5; TRBD1 matches 8 bases. This CDR3 has 14 amino acids. Germline loops: CDR1 MDHEN, CDR2 SYDVKM. The DNA for the CDR3 is TGTGCCGGCAGTTACGACAGGGGACGTCAGCCCCAGCATTTT. Its protein product is CAGSYDRGRQPQHF.

This clonotype was detected many times. The J gene is TRBJ1-1, the V gene TRBV28, with 11 nucleotides matching TRBD1. V lost 1 base and J lost 2; bases outside the gene matches: 3. The CDR3 length is 16 residues. The germline V gene encodes CDR1 MDHEN and CDR2 SYDVKM. This chain's CDR3 is CASSLYGTGGNTEAFF. Written as DNA, the CDR3 is TGTGCCAGCAGTTTATACGGGACAGGGGGAAACACTGAAGCTTTCTTT.

In this sample, this clonotype turned up many times. The J gene is TRBJ1-4, the V gene TRBV7-2, with 9 nucleotides matching TRBD1. Germline lookup yields CDR1 SGHTA and CDR2 FQGNSA. This CDR3 comprises 18 residues. V lost 1 base, J lost 7 bases, and 13 bases stayed unmatched. The CDR3 sequence: CASSLGINRGRPSEKLFF. CDR3 bases: TGTGCCAGCAGCTTAGGGATTAACAGGGGGCGACCTAGTGAAAAACTGTTTTTT.

This clonotype was counted a few times. The V and J genes are TRBV6-5 and TRBJ1-2; 9 bases align to TRBD1. The J segment lost 5 bases and the V segment lost 6 bases, leaving 7 bases of the junction unmatched. Germline V gene sequence: CDR1 MNHEY, CDR2 SVGAGI. CDR3 length: 14 residues. CDR3 residues: CASRRTGDLYGYTF. CDR3 nucleotides: TGTGCCAGCAGGAGGACAGGGGATCTTTATGGCTACACCTTC.

This clonotype has just a few counts. V and J are TRBV5-6 and TRBJ2-7, with 9 bases that match TRBD2. Trimming removed 3 bases from V and 0 bases from J; junction bases left unmatched: 7. Germline V gene lookup returns CDR1 SGHDT and CDR2 YYEEEE. There are 16 residues in the CDR3. The CDR3 protein is CASSSAGGYVSYEQYF. The CDR3 DNA reads as TGTGCCAGCAGCTCGGCGGGGGGGTACGTCTCCTACGAGCAGTACTTC.

This chain links TRBV30 with TRBJ2-5, with TRBD1 identical over 9 bases. The CDR3 spans 15 residues. Losses at the gene ends were 2 bases for V and 5 bases for J; bases not matched to a gene: 9. Germline lookup yields CDR1 GTSNPN and CDR2 SVGIG (reference sequence). The CDR3 sequence is CAWSSPGQGGETQYF. The CDR3 DNA reads as TGTGCCTGGAGTTCTCCGGGACAGGGAGGGGAGACCCAGTACTTC. The whole variable domain, remainder taken from reference TRBV30 and TRBJ2-5, is SQTIHQWPATLVQPVGSPLSLECTVEGTSNPNLYWYRQAAGRGLQLLFYSVGIGQISSEVPQNLSASRPQDRQFILSSKKLLLSDSGFYLCAWSSPGQGGETQYFGPGTRLLVL.

This clonotype showed up just a few times. CDR3 protein: CASSLAGGGQKITYEQYF. The CDR3 nucleotides are TGTGCCAGCAGCTTAGCGGGGGGAGGCCAAAAGATTACCTACGAGCAGTACTTC. The genes are TRBV7-9 and TRBJ2-7; D possibly corresponds to TRBD2 (6 bases). CDR1 and CDR2 (germline): SEHNR, FQNEAQ (reference sequence). V lost 0 bases and J 2 bases, leaving 20 bases between the germline ends. The CDR3 spans 18 residues.

The V call is TRBV15, the J call TRBJ2-7, with D perhaps matching TRBD1 or TRBD2 (5 bases each). Trimming shortened V by 0 bases and J by 3 bases, and 12 bases separated the two germline ends. Germline V gives CDR1 LNHNV, CDR2 YYDKDF (reference sequence). The CDR3 has 15 residues. This chain's CDR3 is CATSRDRDGFYEQYF. The CDR3 DNA sequence: TGTGCCACCAGCAGAGATCGGGACGGTTTCTACGAGCAGTACTTC.

V gene TRBV5-8 combines with J gene TRBJ2-3; D unclear. This CDR3 has 14 residues. Trimming cost V 0 bases and J 3 bases, with 8 bases left between them. Germline-derived CDR1 and CDR2 are SGHTS and YDEGEE. CDR3 loop: CASSLEPDTDTQYF. CDR3 coding DNA: TGTGCCAGCAGCTTGGAGCCAGATACAGATACGCAGTATTTT.

On this clonotype: A much more abundant neighbour one base away suggests this may be a read error. This rearrangement joins TRBV5-6 to TRBJ2-6; D remains unclear. The V gene's germline CDR1 is SGHDT and CDR2 YYEEEE. The CDR3 covers 16 residues. The CDR3 DNA reads TGTGCCAGCGGCTTGGCCGTCTACTCTGGGGCCAACGTCCTGACTTTC. This gives the protein CASGLAVYSGANVLTF.

This clonotype appeared a few times. This rearrangement joins TRBV12-3 or TRBV12-4 to TRBJ2-2; either TRBD1 or TRBD2 may supply D (6 bases each). This CDR3 has 23 residues. V was clipped by 2 bases and J by 0 bases, with 31 bases between them. The CDR3 protein is CASSLKIGSVLFRQEANTGELFF. In DNA form, the CDR3 reads TGTGCCAGCAGTTTAAAAATCGGGAGTGTACTCTTCCGACAGGAAGCGAACACCGGGGAGCTGTTTTTT.

A note on this clonotype: One end of the junction does not line up with germline, which may come from a read error. This chain uses TRBV11-2 with TRBJ2-5; possible D gene TRBD1, 5 bases. Looked up from germline, CDR1 is SGHAT and CDR2 is FQNNGV. This CDR3 comprises 14 residues. CDR3 sequence: CASSLAGIEETLYF. DNA of the CDR3: TGTGCCAGCAGCTTAGCAGGGATCGAAGAGACCCTGTACTTC.

This clonotype has just a few counts. The rearrangement links TRBV27 to TRBJ1-5; D call uncertain. This CDR3 spans 14 amino acids. Trimming removed 10 bases at V and 0 bases at J, with 13 bases between. CDR1 is MNHEY and CDR2 is SMNVEV in the germline V gene (reference sequence). CDR3 bases: TGTGCCAAACCTGGGAGAGGTAGCAATCAGCCCCAGCATTTT. Translating it yields CAKPGRGSNQPQHF.

This clonotype was observed many times. This chain links TRBV4-1 with TRBJ2-5; a possible D gene is TRBD1 (6 bases). Trimming took 1 base from V and 5 from J, leaving 11 bases between them. Germline V CDR1 and CDR2: MGHRA, YSYEKL. This CDR3 has 14 amino acids. CDR3 DNA: TGCGCCAGCAGCCAAGGCAGGGGTGCTGAGACCCAGTACTTC. Translated, it gives CASSQGRGAETQYF.

The chain couples TRBV11-2 to TRBJ2-1, with TRBD2 as a possible D gene (6 bases). Trimming took 2 bases from V and 2 from J, leaving 13 bases between them. The germline V gene encodes CDR1 SGHAT and CDR2 FQNNGV. The CDR3 covers 16 residues. CDR3 protein: CASSLLAGRAYNEQFF. CDR3 coding DNA: TGTGCCAGCAGCTTATTGGCGGGGCGGGCCTACAATGAGCAGTTCTTC.

This clonotype was counted many times. The CDR3 reads CASSEEPSGRLLSTDTQYF. DNA for the CDR3: TGTGCCAGCAGTGAGGAACCTAGCGGGAGACTCCTCAGCACAGATACGCAGTATTTT. The gene calls are TRBV6-1 and TRBJ2-3; TRBD2 agrees at 10 bases. The CDR3 runs 19 residues. The germline CDR1 and CDR2 sequences are MNHNS and SASEGT. The junction had 12 bases not matched to a gene; V was cut back by 3 bases and J by 0 bases.

This chain connects TRBV27 to TRBJ2-3; 10 bases line up with TRBD2. Germline V CDR1 and CDR2: MNHEY, SMNVEV (reference sequence). CDR3 size: 18 residues. The trim removed 6 bases at V and 1 base at J, leaving 13 bases unmatched. The DNA for the CDR3 is TGTGCCAGCAGGCTGGAGCGGGGGGGCCGAGTTGGCACAGATACGCAGTATTTT. Encoded protein: CASRLERGGRVGTDTQYF.

This clonotype was detected a few times. Relative to the germline gene, one junction end is altered; a read error may explain this. The CDR3, as DNA: TGTGCCAGCAGTCAAGAAAGGTCGGCAGATACGCAGTATTTT. It specifies CASSQERSADTQYF. The chain joins TRBV3-1 to TRBJ2-3; D is unresolved. CDR3 length: 14 residues. The V gene's germline CDR1 is LGHDT and CDR2 YNNKEL (reference sequence).